These 14 T cell receptor beta chains were sequenced from one sample in a study of blood T cells in healthy people across ages. Next came a second PCR, run for about 7 to 12 cycles, which used a sample-barcoded 5' primer along with a J-beta primer mix. TCRdb passed the 5' RACE reads through MiXCR, listing each CDR3 protein once. The table records 600,000 or so distinct CDR3 sequences, 25% to 35% of them present only once. Sequencing was carried out using blood. These TCRs come from a woman of 80 years or more in good health.

This chain uses TRBV6-2 or TRBV6-3 with TRBJ2-1; D possibly uses TRBD1 or TRBD2 (6 bases each). The CDR3 consists of 19 residues. Germline CDR1 reads MNHEY; CDR2 reads SVGEGT. V gave up 2 bases and J gave up 0 bases, with 20 bases separating them. CDR3 sequence: CASSYRLGSGASSYNEQFF. The CDR3 nucleotides read TGTGCCAGCAGTTACCGTCTAGGATCGGGGGCTAGCTCCTACAATGAGCAGTTCTTC.

The sample holds many counts of this clonotype. The chain is built from TRBV28 and TRBJ2-7; TRBD1 matches 10 bases. There are 13 residues in the CDR3. With V trimmed by 10 bases and J by 3 bases, 6 bases remained unmatched. CDR1 and CDR2 (germline): MDHEN, SYDVKM. The CDR3 region is CATQTGGLYEQYF. The CDR3 region has the DNA TGTGCCACCCAGACAGGGGGCCTCTACGAGCAGTACTTC.

This clonotype occurred many times. This sequence may be a read error, since a much larger clone differs from it by one base. The V and J genes are TRBV20-1 and TRBJ2-5; no reliable D call. With 0 bases removed from V and 11 bases from J, the gap between germline ends came to 13 bases. The CDR3 runs 12 residues. Germline V CDR1 and CDR2: DFQATT, SNEGSKA (reference sequence). For the CDR3, the DNA is TGCAGTGCTAGAGAGGACGGGTATGAGCAGTACTTC. It is translated as CSAREDGYEQYF.

There are many counts of this clonotype. The chain couples TRBV12-3 or TRBV12-4 to TRBJ2-3; a possible D gene is TRBD2 (5 bases). V was trimmed by 6 bases and J by 1 base, leaving 5 bases between them. The CDR3 has 12 residues. The chain's CDR3 is CASRGGTDTQYF. CDR3 nucleotides: TGTGCCAGCAGGGGAGGCACAGATACGCAGTATTTT.

This clonotype has at least ten counts. The rearrangement uses TRBV12-3 or TRBV12-4 and TRBJ1-4, with 8 bases identical to TRBD1. Trimming took 1 base from V and 8 from J; bases not matched to a gene: 6. The CDR3 consists of 15 residues. The CDR3 protein is CASSLGRGRWEKLFF. CDR3 nucleotide sequence: TGTGCCAGCAGTTTAGGCAGGGGGCGATGGGAAAAACTGTTTTTT.

The CDR3 here is CASSLQPDRVAGNTIYF. The CDR3 DNA reads as TGCGCCAGCAGCTTACAACCGGACAGGGTAGCTGGAAACACCATATATTTT. This chain connects TRBV5-1 to TRBJ1-3; TRBD1 agrees at 8 bases. V trimming: 2 bases; J trimming: 2 bases; junction bases outside the gene matches: 9. In germline, CDR1 is SGHRS, CDR2 YFSETQ. CDR3 length: 17 residues.

The sample holds many counts of this clonotype. The chain uses TRBV29-1 and TRBJ1-2; a weak D match, TRBD1 (5 bases). With 3 bases removed from V and 4 bases from J, the gap between germline ends came to 12 bases. The germline V gene encodes CDR1 SQVTM and CDR2 ANQGSEA. The CDR3 has 13 amino acids. The CDR3 spells CSVDWDSGYGYTF. CDR3 nucleotides: TGCAGCGTTGACTGGGACTCGGGCTATGGCTACACCTTC.

About this clonotype itself: This may be a read error: a much more frequent sequence differs by one nucleotide. V and J are TRBV11-1 and TRBJ2-3; weak D call: TRBD1 (5 bases). With 1 base removed from V and 2 bases from J, the gap between germline ends came to 13 bases. The CDR3 is made up of 16 amino acids. Germline assignment: CDR1 SGHAT and CDR2 FQDESV (reference sequence). The CDR3 sequence: CASSLVQDSLTDTQYF. The CDR3 nucleotides are TGTGCCAGCAGCTTAGTCCAAGACAGCCTCACAGATACGCAGTATTTT. The full variable domain, rest sourced from reference TRBV11-1 and TRBJ2-3, is EAEVAQSPRYKITEKSQAVAFWCDPISGHATLYWYRQILGQGPELLVQFQDESVVDDSQLPKDRFSAERLKGVDSTLKIQPAELGDSAMYLCASSLVQDSLTDTQYFGPGTRLTVL.

This chain connects TRBV7-2 to TRBJ2-3, with D unresolved. The CDR3 totals 12 residues. V lost 5 bases and J 5 bases, leaving 8 bases between the germline ends. Germline CDR1 SGHTA, CDR2 FQGNSA. The CDR3 sequence is CASSDVKDTQYF. As DNA, the CDR3 is TGTGCCAGCAGCGACGTTAAAGATACGCAGTATTTT.

This clonotype was recorded a few times. A read error may explain this, as a much larger clone is one base away. This chain connects TRBV27 to TRBJ2-5; perhaps D is TRBD1 or TRBD2 (6 bases each). The CDR3 contains 13 residues. The ends were cut back, 5 bases at V and 9 bases at J, with 16 bases in the middle. Per the germline V gene, CDR1 is MNHEY and CDR2 is SMNVEV (reference sequence). CDR3 residues: CASSLGGRGAQYF. CDR3 in DNA: TGTGCCAGCAGTCTGGGGGGCCGTGGGGCCCAGTACTTC.

The chain combines TRBV15 with TRBJ1-1, with D unresolved. Trimming left V 0 bases short and J 3 bases short, with 5 bases between. The CDR3 covers 13 residues. The germline V gene has CDR1 LNHNV and CDR2 YYDKDF (reference sequence). The CDR3 nucleotides are TGTGCCACCAGCAGAGATAAGGACACTGAAGCTTTCTTT. Protein sequence: CATSRDKDTEAFF.

The chain joins TRBV5-1 to TRBJ1-2; 7 bases fit TRBD1. Germline assignment: CDR1 SGHRS and CDR2 YFSETQ. Germline trimming cut 7 bases from V and 6 bases from J; bases unmatched to any gene: 12. The CDR3 length is 14 residues. CDR3 sequence reads: CASGYGTGADGYTF. CDR3 in DNA: TGCGCCAGCGGCTACGGTACAGGGGCGGATGGCTACACCTTC.

This clonotype turned up a few times. The CDR3 spells CASRAGTGDTQYF. CDR3 sequence (DNA): TGTGCCAGCAGAGCAGGGACCGGAGATACGCAGTATTTT. V gene TRBV2 combines with J gene TRBJ2-3; D could derive from TRBD1 or TRBD2 (5 bases each). CDR1 SNHLY and CDR2 FYNNEI come from the germline V gene. CDR3 length: 13 residues. The ends were cut back, 6 bases at V and 5 bases at J, with 12 bases in the middle.

This clonotype was counted at least ten times. This chain uses TRBV6-5 with TRBJ2-7; 10 nucleotides align to TRBD2. There are 14 residues in the CDR3. Losses at the gene ends were 10 bases for V and 2 bases for J; bases not matched to a gene: 8. CDR1 is MNHEY, CDR2 SVGAGI, per germline. CDR3 nucleotide sequence: TGTGCCACCCCACAGCGGGGGGGCCCCTACGAGCAGTACTTC. It specifies CATPQRGGPYEQYF.